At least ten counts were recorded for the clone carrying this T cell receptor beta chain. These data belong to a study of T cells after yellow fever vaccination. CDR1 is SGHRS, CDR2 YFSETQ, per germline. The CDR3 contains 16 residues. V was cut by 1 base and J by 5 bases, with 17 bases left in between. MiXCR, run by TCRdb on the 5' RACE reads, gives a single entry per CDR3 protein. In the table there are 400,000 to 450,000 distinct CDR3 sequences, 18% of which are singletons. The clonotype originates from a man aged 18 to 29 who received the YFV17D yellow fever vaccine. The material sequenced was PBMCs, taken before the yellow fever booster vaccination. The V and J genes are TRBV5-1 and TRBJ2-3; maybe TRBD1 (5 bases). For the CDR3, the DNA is TGCGCCAGCAGCTTGCTGGAATCTGGGCAGGGAGATACGCAGTATTTT. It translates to CASSLLESGQGDTQYF.